These T cell receptor beta chains were read from a single sample in a study of shared clonotypes between healthy human individuals. Clones were sequenced by immunoSEQ multiplex PCR, and TCRdb holds only the in-frame ones, with some missing. The repertoire consists of about 1 million clones, with about 75% occurring once and the leading ten covering approximately 1.5%. Sequencing was done on a sample of memory CD4+ T cells sorted from blood. The receptors here all came from a man aged 18 to 35 in good health. Each CDR3 is given with its conserved first and last residue. D genes are given only for firm matches. Size tells how often a clone was seen (once, few, many) or the class of an expanded clone, and some rows leave it out.

CDR3nt: TGTGCCTGGAGTGGGGGTCTCGGGAATCAGCCCCAGCATTTT
CDR3aa: CAWSGGLGNQPQHF
j_gene: TRBJ1-5
v_gene: TRBV30
d_gene: .
abundance: .

CDR3nt: TGTGCCAGCAGCACGTTCGACAGGGGCCTCTACAATGAGCAGTTCTTC
CDR3aa: CASSTFDRGLYNEQFF
j_gene: TRBJ2-1
v_gene: TRBV7-8
d_gene: TRBD1
abundance: .

CDR3nt: TGTGCCAGCAGCATGGGACAGGGGTGGACGGAGACCCAGTACTTC
CDR3aa: CASSMGQGWTETQYF
j_gene: TRBJ2-5
v_gene: TRBV6-6
d_gene: TRBD1
abundance: many

CDR3nt: TGTGCCAGCAGCGCGGGGACTAGCGGGGGGACCACAGATACGCAGTATTTT
CDR3aa: CASSAGTSGGTTDTQYF
j_gene: TRBJ2-3
v_gene: TRBV9
d_gene: TRBD2
abundance: .

CDR3nt: TGTGCCAGCAGTCTACGAAGCCCGACAGGGTATGGCAATGAGCAGTTCTTC
CDR3aa: CASSLRSPTGYGNEQFF
j_gene: TRBJ2-1
v_gene: TRBV28
d_gene: TRBD1
abundance: .

CDR3nt: TGCGCCAGCAGCCTGAATGAGGGCCCCTACGAGCAGTACTTC
CDR3aa: CASSLNEGPYEQYF
j_gene: TRBJ2-7
v_gene: TRBV4-1
d_gene: .
abundance: many

CDR3nt: TGTGCCAGTAGTGGCCAGGGGGTTAACATTCAGTACTTC
CDR3aa: CASSGQGVNIQYF
j_gene: TRBJ2-4
v_gene: TRBV19
d_gene: TRBD1
abundance: .

CDR3nt: TGCGCCAGCAGCTTGGAAGGGACAGGGGGCCAGTCGTCCGGCTACACCTTC
CDR3aa: CASSLEGTGGQSSGYTF
j_gene: TRBJ1-2
v_gene: TRBV5-1
d_gene: TRBD1
abundance: .

CDR3nt: TGTGCCAGCAGCTTAGGAGGCGTGGGAGCCGGGTCTTCACCCCTCCACTTT
CDR3aa: CASSLGGVGAGSSPLHF
j_gene: TRBJ1-6
v_gene: TRBV7-2
d_gene: .
abundance: .

CDR3nt: TGTGCCAGCAGCAATACGGGCCGGGACACAGATACGCAGTATTTT
CDR3aa: CASSNTGRDTDTQYF
j_gene: TRBJ2-3
v_gene: TRBV11-2
d_gene: .
abundance: once

CDR3nt: TGCGCCAGCAGCTTTGGGGGACGCGGAAATTCACCCCTCCACTTT
CDR3aa: CASSFGGRGNSPLHF
j_gene: TRBJ1-6
v_gene: TRBV5-1
d_gene: .
abundance: .

CDR3nt: TGTGCCAGCCTACCGGACAGCCTTAATCAGCCCCAGCATTTT
CDR3aa: CASLPDSLNQPQHF
j_gene: TRBJ1-5
v_gene: TRBV28
d_gene: .
abundance: .

CDR3nt: TGCGCCAGCAGCTTGGGTTCCCGGGACACCTCTGGAAACACCATATATTTT
CDR3aa: CASSLGSRDTSGNTIYF
j_gene: TRBJ1-3
v_gene: TRBV5-1
d_gene: .
abundance: .

CDR3nt: TGTGCCATCAACGGCGGGGGCACGATCGATGAGCAGTTCTTC
CDR3aa: CAINGGGTIDEQFF
j_gene: TRBJ2-1
v_gene: TRBV10-3
d_gene: .
abundance: .

CDR3nt: TGTGCCAGCAGTGAACGCAGGGGGCTGGGAGCTTTCTTT
CDR3aa: CASSERRGLGAFF
j_gene: TRBJ1-1
v_gene: TRBV6-1
d_gene: TRBD1
abundance: .

CDR3nt: TGTGCCAGCAGTGAAGGAACAGTAAAGGGGCCAGGGGAGTATTTT
CDR3aa: CASSEGTVKGPGEYF
j_gene: TRBJ2-3
v_gene: TRBV2
d_gene: .
abundance: .

CDR3nt: TGTGCCAGCAGCTCATACCGGACAAGACAAGAGACCCAGTACTTC
CDR3aa: CASSSYRTRQETQYF
j_gene: TRBJ2-5
v_gene: TRBV7-2
d_gene: .
abundance: .

CDR3nt: TGTGCCAGCAGCCTCCTGGGGGCGGGAGCTAGCACAGATACGCAGTATTTT
CDR3aa: CASSLLGAGASTDTQYF
j_gene: TRBJ2-3
v_gene: TRBV7-2
d_gene: .
abundance: few

CDR3nt: TGCGCCAGCAGCTTGGGACAGGAAGGTCAGCCCCAGCATTTT
CDR3aa: CASSLGQEGQPQHF
j_gene: TRBJ1-5
v_gene: TRBV5-1
d_gene: .
abundance: .

CDR3nt: TGCGCCAGCAGCTTGGGCACAGCCAACTCCTACGAGCAGTACTTC
CDR3aa: CASSLGTANSYEQYF
j_gene: TRBJ2-7
v_gene: TRBV5-1
d_gene: .
abundance: once

CDR3nt: TGCGCCAGCAGCTTGGGTAGGGCTACAGACACCATATATTTT
CDR3aa: CASSLGRATDTIYF
j_gene: TRBJ1-3
v_gene: TRBV5-1
d_gene: .
abundance: .

CDR3nt: TGTGCCAGTAGAGTCAACGGGGGCACCGGGGAGCTGTTTTTT
CDR3aa: CASRVNGGTGELFF
j_gene: TRBJ2-2
v_gene: TRBV19
d_gene: .
abundance: .

CDR3nt: TGTGCCAGCAGCTCGCCTAGAGGGGGATACAATGAGCAGTTCTTC
CDR3aa: CASSSPRGGYNEQFF
j_gene: TRBJ2-1
v_gene: TRBV7-2
d_gene: .
abundance: .

CDR3nt: TGTGCCAGCAGCGCCGACATGGGGAGGGAAAATGAGCAGTTCTTC
CDR3aa: CASSADMGRENEQFF
j_gene: TRBJ2-1
v_gene: TRBV9
d_gene: TRBD2
abundance: .

CDR3nt: TGTGCCAGTAGTAAGGGGCGGCAGTTGGATTCACCCCTCCACTTT
CDR3aa: CASSKGRQLDSPLHF
j_gene: TRBJ1-6
v_gene: TRBV19
d_gene: .
abundance: once